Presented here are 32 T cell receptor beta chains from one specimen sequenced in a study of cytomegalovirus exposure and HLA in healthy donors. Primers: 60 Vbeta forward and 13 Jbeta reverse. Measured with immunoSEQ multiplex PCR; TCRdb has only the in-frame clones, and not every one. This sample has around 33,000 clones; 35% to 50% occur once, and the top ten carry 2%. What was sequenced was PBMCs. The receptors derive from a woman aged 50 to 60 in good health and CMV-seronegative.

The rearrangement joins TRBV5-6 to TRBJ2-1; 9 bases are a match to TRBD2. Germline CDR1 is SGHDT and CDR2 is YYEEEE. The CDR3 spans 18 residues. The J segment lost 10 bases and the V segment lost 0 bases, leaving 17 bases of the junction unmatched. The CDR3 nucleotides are TGTGCCAGCAGCTTGGTAGGGCCTAGCGGGATGAAAGGCAACGAGCAGTTCTTC. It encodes CASSLVGPSGMKGNEQFF.

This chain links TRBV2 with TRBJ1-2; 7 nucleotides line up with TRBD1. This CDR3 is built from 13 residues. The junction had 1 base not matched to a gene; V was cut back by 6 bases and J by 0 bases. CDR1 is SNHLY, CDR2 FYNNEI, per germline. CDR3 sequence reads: CASRQGANYGYTF. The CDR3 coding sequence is TGTGCCAGCAGGCAGGGGGCTAACTATGGCTACACCTTC.

The CDR3 here is CASSLAGTSIHEQYF. CDR3 DNA sequence: TGCGCCAGCAGCTTGGCTGGGACTAGCATCCACGAGCAGTACTTC. V gene TRBV5-1 combines with J gene TRBJ2-7; 9 bases agree with TRBD2. This CDR3 comprises 15 residues. The V gene end was trimmed by 0 bases and the J gene end by 5 bases; junction bases not matched to a gene: 6. Germline values: CDR1 SGHRS, CDR2 YFSETQ.

The CDR3 DNA reads as TGTGCCAGCAGCTTACGAGCGGTCAGCGGGGGATGGACCGGGGAGCTGTTTTTT. It codes for CASSLRAVSGGWTGELFF. J is TRBJ2-2 and V is TRBV7-3; 8 nucleotides line up with TRBD2. V dropped 2 bases and J dropped 5; count of bases not matched to a gene: 13. Germline loops: CDR1 SGHTA, CDR2 FQGTGA. This CDR3 has 18 residues. Full variable domain (outside the CDR3, taken from reference TRBV7-3 and TRBJ2-2): GAGVSQTPSNKVTEKGKYVELRCDPISGHTALYWYRQSLGQGPEFLIYFQGTGAADDSGLPNDRFFAVRPEGSVSTLKIQRTERGDSAVYLCASSLRAVSGGWTGELFFGEGSRLTVL.

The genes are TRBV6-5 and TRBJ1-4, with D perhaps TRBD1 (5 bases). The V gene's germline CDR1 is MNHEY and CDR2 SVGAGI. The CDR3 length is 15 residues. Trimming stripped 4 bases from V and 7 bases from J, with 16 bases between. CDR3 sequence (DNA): TGTGCCAGCAGTTTTCAGGGCACCTCGGGTGAAAAACTGTTTTTT. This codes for CASSFQGTSGEKLFF.

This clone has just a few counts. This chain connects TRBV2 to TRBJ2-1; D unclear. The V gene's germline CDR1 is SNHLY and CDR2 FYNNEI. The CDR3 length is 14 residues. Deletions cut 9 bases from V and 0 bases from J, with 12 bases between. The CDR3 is CASFGRSSYNEQFF. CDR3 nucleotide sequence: TGTGCCAGTTTCGGAAGGAGCTCCTACAATGAGCAGTTCTTC.

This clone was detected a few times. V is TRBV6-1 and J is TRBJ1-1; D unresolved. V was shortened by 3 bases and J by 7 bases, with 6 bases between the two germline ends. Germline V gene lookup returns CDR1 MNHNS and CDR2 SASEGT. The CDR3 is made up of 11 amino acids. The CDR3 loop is CASSDRFEAFF. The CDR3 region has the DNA TGTGCCAGCAGTGACAGGTTTGAAGCTTTCTTT.

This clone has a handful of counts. DNA for the CDR3: TGTGCTAGTGGTTTACCTCACTGGGACAGGGACTACGAGCAGTACTTC. Translating gives CASGLPHWDRDYEQYF. The chain is built from TRBV12-5 and TRBJ2-7; TRBD1 matches 9 bases. Trimming at V came to 3 bases and at J to 3 bases, leaving 9 bases not matched to a gene. There are 16 residues in the CDR3. Germline-derived CDR1 and CDR2 are LGHNT and FRNRAP.

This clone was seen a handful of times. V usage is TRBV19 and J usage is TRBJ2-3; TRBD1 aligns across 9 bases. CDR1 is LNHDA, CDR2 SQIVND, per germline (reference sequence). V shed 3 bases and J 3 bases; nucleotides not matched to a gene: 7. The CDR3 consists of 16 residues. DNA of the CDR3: TGTGCCAGTAGTATTTTATCGGGGACAGGGACAGATACGCAGTATTTT. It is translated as CASSILSGTGTDTQYF.

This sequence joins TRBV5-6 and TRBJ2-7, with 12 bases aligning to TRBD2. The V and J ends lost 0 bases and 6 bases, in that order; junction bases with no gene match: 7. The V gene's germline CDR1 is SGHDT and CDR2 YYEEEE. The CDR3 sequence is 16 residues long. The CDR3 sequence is CASSLGTSGVGGEQYF. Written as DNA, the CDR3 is TGTGCCAGCAGCTTGGGGACTAGCGGGGTTGGAGGCGAGCAGTACTTC.

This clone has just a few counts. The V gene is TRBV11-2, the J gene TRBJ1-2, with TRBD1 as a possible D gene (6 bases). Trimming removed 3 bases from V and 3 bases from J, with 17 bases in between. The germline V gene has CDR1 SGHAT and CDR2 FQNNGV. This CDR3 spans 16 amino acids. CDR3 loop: CASSLGRYRVDYGYTF. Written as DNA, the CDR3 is TGTGCCAGCAGCTTGGGCCGATACAGGGTGGACTATGGCTACACCTTC.

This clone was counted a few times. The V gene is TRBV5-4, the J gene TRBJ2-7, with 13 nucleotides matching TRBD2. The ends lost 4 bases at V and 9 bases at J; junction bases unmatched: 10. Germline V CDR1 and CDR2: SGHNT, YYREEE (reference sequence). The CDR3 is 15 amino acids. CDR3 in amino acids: CASSPGLAGDLGQYF. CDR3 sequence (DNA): TGTGCCAGCAGCCCCGGACTAGCGGGGGACCTTGGGCAGTACTTC.

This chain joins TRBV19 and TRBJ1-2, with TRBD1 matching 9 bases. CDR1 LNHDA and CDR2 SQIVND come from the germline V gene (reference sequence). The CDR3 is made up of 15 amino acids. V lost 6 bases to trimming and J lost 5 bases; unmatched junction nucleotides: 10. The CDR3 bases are TGTGCCAGTAGCCTAAAACAGGGGGCGAGATATGGCTACACCTTC. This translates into CASSLKQGARYGYTF.

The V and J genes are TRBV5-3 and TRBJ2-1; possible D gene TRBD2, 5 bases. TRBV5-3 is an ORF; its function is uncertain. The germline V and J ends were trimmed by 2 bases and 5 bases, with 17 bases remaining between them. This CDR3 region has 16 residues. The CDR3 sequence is CARSLLRGGSDNEQFF. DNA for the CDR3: TGTGCCAGAAGCTTATTACGGGGTGGTTCGGACAATGAGCAGTTCTTC.

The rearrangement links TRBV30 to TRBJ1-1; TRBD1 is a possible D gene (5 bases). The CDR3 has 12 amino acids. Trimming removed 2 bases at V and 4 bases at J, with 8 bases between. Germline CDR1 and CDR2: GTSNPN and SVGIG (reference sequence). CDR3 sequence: CAWSQGFTEAFF. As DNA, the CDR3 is TGTGCCTGGAGTCAGGGTTTCACTGAAGCTTTCTTT.

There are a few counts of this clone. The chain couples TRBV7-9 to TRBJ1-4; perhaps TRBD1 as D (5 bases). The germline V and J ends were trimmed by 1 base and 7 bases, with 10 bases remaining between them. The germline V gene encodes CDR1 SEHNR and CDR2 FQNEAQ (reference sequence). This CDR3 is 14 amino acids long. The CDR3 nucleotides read TGTGCCAGCAGCTTAGGGGGCCTAAGTGAAAAACTGTTTTTT. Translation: CASSLGGLSEKLFF.

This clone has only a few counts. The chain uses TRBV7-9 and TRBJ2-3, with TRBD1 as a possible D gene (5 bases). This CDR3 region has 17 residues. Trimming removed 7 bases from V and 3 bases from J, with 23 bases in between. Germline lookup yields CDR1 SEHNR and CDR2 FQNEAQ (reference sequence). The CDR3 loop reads CASKGPKYAPGTDTQYF. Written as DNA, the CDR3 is TGTGCCAGCAAAGGCCCAAAGTACGCACCAGGGACAGATACGCAGTATTTT.

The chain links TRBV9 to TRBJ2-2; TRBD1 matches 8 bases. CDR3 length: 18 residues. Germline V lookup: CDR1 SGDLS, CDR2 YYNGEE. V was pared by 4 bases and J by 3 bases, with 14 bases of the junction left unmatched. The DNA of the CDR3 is TGTGCCAGCAGCCCGCCGCCGGTGTGGACAGGGTACACCGGGGAGCTGTTTTTT. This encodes CASSPPPVWTGYTGELFF.

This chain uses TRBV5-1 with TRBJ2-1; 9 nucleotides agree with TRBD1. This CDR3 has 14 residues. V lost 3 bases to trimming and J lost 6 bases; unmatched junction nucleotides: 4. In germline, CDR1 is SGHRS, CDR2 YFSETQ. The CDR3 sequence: CASSSGDRANEQFF. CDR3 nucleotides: TGCGCCAGCAGCTCGGGGGACAGGGCCAATGAGCAGTTCTTC.

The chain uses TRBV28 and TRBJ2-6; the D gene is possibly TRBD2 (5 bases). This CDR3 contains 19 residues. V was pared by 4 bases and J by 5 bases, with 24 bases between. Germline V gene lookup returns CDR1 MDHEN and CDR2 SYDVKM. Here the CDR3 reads CASSSPLGRGRSRANVLTF. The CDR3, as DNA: TGTGCCAGCAGTTCCCCGTTGGGTCGCGGGCGTAGTAGGGCCAACGTCCTGACTTTC.

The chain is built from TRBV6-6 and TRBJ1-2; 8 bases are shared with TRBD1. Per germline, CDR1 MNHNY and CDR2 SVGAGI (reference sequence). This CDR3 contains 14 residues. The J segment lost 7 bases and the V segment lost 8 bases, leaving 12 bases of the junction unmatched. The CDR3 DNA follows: TGTGCCAGCGCGTCTCCGTGGACAGGGACTGGCTACACCTTC. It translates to CASASPWTGTGYTF.

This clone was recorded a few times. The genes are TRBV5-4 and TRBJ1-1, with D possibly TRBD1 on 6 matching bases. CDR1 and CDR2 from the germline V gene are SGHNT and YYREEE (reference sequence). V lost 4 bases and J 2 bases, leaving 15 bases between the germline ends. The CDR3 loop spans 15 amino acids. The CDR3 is CASSKPTGHNTEAFF. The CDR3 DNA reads TGTGCCAGCAGCAAACCGACAGGTCATAACACTGAAGCTTTCTTT. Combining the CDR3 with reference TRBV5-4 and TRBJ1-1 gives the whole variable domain ETGVTQSPTHLIKTRGQQVTLRCSSQSGHNTVSWYQQALGQGPQFIFQYYREEENGRGNFPPRFSGLQFPNYSSELNVNALELDDSALYLCASSKPTGHNTEAFFGQGTRLTVV.

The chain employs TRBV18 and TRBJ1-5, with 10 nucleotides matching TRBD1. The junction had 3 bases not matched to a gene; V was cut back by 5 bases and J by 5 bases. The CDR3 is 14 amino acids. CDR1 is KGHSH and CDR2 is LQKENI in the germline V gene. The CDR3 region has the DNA TGTGCCAGCTCAACCGGGACAGGGGATCAGCCCCAGCATTTT. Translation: CASSTGTGDQPQHF.

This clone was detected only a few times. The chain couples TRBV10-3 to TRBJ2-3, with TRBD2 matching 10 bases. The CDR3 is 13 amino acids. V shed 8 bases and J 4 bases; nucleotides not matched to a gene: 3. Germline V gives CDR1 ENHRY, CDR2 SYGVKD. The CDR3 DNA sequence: TGTGCCATCGCTAGCGGGGGAGCAGATACGCAGTATTTT. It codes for CAIASGGADTQYF.

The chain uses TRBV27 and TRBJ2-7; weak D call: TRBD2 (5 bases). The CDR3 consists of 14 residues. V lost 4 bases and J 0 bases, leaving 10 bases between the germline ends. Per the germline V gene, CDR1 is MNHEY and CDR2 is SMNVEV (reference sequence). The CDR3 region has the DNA TGTGCCAGCAGTTCCCCGGGGAACTCCTACGAGCAGTACTTC. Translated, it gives CASSSPGNSYEQYF.

The CDR3 loop reads CASSRLGGTFQETQYF. CDR3 DNA: TGTGCCAGCAGCCGATTGGGGGGGACTTTTCAAGAGACCCAGTACTTC. The chain carries TRBV27 and TRBJ2-5; 7 nucleotides match TRBD2. With 6 bases clipped from V and 2 bases from J, the junction kept 12 bases outside the gene matches. The CDR3 contains 16 residues. Germline loops: CDR1 MNHEY, CDR2 SMNVEV (reference sequence).

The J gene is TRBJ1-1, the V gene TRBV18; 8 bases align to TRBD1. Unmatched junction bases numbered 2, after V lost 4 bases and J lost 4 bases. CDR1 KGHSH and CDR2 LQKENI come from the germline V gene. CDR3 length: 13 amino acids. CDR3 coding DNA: TGTGCCAGCTCACAGGGGACAGGCACTGAAGCTTTCTTT. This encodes CASSQGTGTEAFF.

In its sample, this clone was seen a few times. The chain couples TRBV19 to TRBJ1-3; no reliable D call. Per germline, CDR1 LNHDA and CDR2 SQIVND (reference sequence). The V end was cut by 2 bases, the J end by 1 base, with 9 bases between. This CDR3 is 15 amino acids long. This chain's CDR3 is CASSISRTSGNTIYF. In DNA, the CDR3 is TGTGCCAGTAGTATATCGAGGACTTCTGGAAACACCATATATTTT.

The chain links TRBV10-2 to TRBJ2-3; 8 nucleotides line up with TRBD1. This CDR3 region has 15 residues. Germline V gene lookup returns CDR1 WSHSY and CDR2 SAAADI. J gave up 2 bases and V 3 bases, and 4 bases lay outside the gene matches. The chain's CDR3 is CASSDSGQVTDTQYF. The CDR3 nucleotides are TGCGCCAGCAGTGACTCGGGACAGGTCACAGATACGCAGTATTTT.

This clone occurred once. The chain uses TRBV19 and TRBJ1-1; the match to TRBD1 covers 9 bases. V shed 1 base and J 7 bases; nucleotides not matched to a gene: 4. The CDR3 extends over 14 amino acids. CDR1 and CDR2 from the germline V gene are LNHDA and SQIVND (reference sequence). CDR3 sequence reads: CASSIVKDRGEAFF. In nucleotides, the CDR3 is TGTGCCAGTAGTATAGTCAAGGACAGGGGTGAAGCTTTCTTT.

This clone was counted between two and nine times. The CDR3 protein is CASSLEPGKPQHF. In nucleotides, the CDR3 is TGCGCCAGCAGCTTGGAGCCAGGGAAGCCCCAGCATTTT. V gene TRBV5-1 combines with J gene TRBJ1-5, with D tentatively TRBD1 (5 bases). Trimming took 0 bases from V and 8 from J, leaving 9 bases between them. The CDR3 covers 13 residues. CDR1 and CDR2 from the germline V gene are SGHRS and YFSETQ.

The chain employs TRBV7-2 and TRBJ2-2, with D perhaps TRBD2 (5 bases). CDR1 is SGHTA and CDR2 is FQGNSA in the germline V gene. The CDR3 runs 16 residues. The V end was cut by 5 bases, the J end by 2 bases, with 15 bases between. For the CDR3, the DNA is TGTGCCAGCAGCCGGCCGGGCGGACTCAACACCGGGGAGCTGTTTTTT. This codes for CASSRPGGLNTGELFF.